This T cell receptor beta chain is from a study of blood T cell repertoires in COVID-19. As for the study in general: Samples of COVID-19 (acute and convalescent) were obtained from the United States, Italy and Spain. T cells, B-cell-depleted T cells, or PBMCs supplied cDNA or gDNA.

Original data processing: Reference gene primer amplification yielded estimated nucleated cell counts. This table comes from immunoSEQ multiplex PCR, and its TCRdb copy is limited to in-frame clones, with some not included. V and J calls and clone size are given by that table; D and trimming were obtained from the DNA. The table includes tens of thousands of clones, approximately 77% detected once. J was trimmed by 7 bases and V by 1 base; bases with no gene match: 4. The CDR3 is 15 residues long. Germline CDR1 reads LGHNT; CDR2 reads FRNRAP. This clone was counted between two and nine times. This chain joins TRBV12-5 and TRBJ1-5, with 10 bases fitting TRBD1. The material sequenced was peripheral blood. The TCR sequence derives from a woman aged 65 to 85 with acute or convalescent COVID-19. The CDR3 nucleotides are TGTGCTAGTGGTTTGGGGGACAGGGGCGAACAGCCCCAGCATTTT. Encoded protein: CASGLGDRGEQPQHF.